This paragraph covers one T cell receptor (beta chain) sequence. This record belongs to a study of technical replicates of blood from several donors. Using immunoSEQ multiplex PCR, the repertoire was profiled, and TCRdb retains in-frame clones only, with some absent. The table lists around 77,000 clones, approximately 92% of them singletons, with 0.41% in the top ten. The TCR originated in a human donor in good health. Sample: T cells isolated from PBMCs.

The CDR3 DNA is TGTGCCAGCAGCCCCGGGACAGGTCGACGTGAAAAACTGTTTTTT. It encodes CASSPGTGRREKLFF. The rearrangement uses TRBV11-3 and TRBJ1-4, with TRBD1 identical over 8 bases. Germline-derived CDR1 and CDR2 are SGHNT and YENEEA. The CDR3 has 15 amino acids. V dropped 5 bases and J dropped 7; count of bases not matched to a gene: 9. The full variable domain, in which reference TRBV11-3 and TRBJ1-4 provide the parts outside the CDR3, is EAGVVQSPRYKIIEKKQPVAFWCNPISGHNTLYWYLQNLGQGPELLIRYENEEAVDDSQLPKDRFSAERLKGVDSTLKIQPAELGDSAVYLCASSPGTGRREKLFFGSGTQLSVL.